The 7 T cell receptor beta chains reported below all come from one sample, sequenced in a study of shared T cell receptors in the human thymus. The assay was immunoSEQ multiplex PCR, and TCRdb's table has in-frame clones only and misses some. In the table there are hundreds of thousands of clones, 80% to 90% of which are singletons. The same specimen was also included in a second study, on human thymus T cells.

The sequenced sample was thymocytes. The receptors were gathered from a boy under three years old with a congenital heart defect.

This rearrangement joins TRBV27 to TRBJ1-4; D possibly corresponds to TRBD1 (5 bases). CDR1 and CDR2 from the germline V gene are MNHEY and SMNVEV (reference sequence). V lost 2 bases and J lost 4, with 14 bases in between. The CDR3 covers 16 residues. As DNA, the CDR3 is TGTGCCAGCAGTTTAAAGGGGCGTCGGCTTAATGAAAAACTGTTTTTT. This encodes CASSLKGRRLNEKLFF.

The V and J genes are TRBV7-9 and TRBJ2-7, with a tentative D call TRBD1 (6 bases). The germline gives CDR1 SEHNR, CDR2 FQNEAQ (reference sequence). There are 16 residues in the CDR3. V dropped 5 bases and J dropped 0 bases, with 17 bases sitting between them. The CDR3 coding sequence is TGTGCCAGCAGCGAACAGGGTCCGATTAGCTCCTACGAGCAGTACTTC. As protein: CASSEQGPISSYEQYF.

The chain has TRBV9 and TRBJ2-1; D perhaps matches TRBD2 (6 bases). This CDR3 has 12 residues. CDR1 SGDLS and CDR2 YYNGEE come from the germline V gene. The V end was cut by 0 bases, the J end by 12 bases, with 10 bases between. The CDR3: CASSVGMEGQFF. The DNA of the CDR3 is TGTGCCAGCAGCGTAGGTATGGAGGGGCAGTTCTTC.

J is TRBJ2-7 and V is TRBV12-5, with D perhaps matching TRBD1 (8 bases). The V end lost 1 base, the J end lost 2 bases, and 15 bases lay between the germline ends. Germline lookup yields CDR1 LGHNT and CDR2 FRNRAP. The CDR3 has 16 amino acids. The DNA of the CDR3 is TGTGCTAGTGGTTTGGACAGGGGGGGATTACCCTACGAGCAGTACTTC. Translating gives CASGLDRGGLPYEQYF.

The chain joins TRBV4-3 to TRBJ2-3; possibly TRBD2 for D (5 bases). This CDR3 is 15 amino acids long. The germline CDR1 and CDR2 sequences are LGHNA and YSLEER. The V end was cut by 0 bases, the J end by 2 bases, with 9 bases between. CDR3 nucleotides: TGCGCCAGCAGCCAAGACGGACTCTACACAGATACGCAGTATTTT. Encoded protein: CASSQDGLYTDTQYF.

This sequence joins TRBV4-3 and TRBJ2-3; D not resolved. CDR1 is LGHNA, CDR2 YSLEER, per germline. Trimming removed 0 bases at V and 2 bases at J, with 18 bases between. The CDR3 spans 18 residues. CDR3 region: CASSQESRGIAHTDTQYF. The CDR3, as DNA: TGCGCCAGCAGCCAAGAAAGTCGCGGAATAGCTCACACAGATACGCAGTATTTT.

This chain links TRBV5-8 with TRBJ2-1; D remains ambiguous. The CDR3 contains 13 residues. CDR1 is SGHTS and CDR2 is YDEGEE in the germline V gene. Trimming took 10 bases from V and 3 from J, leaving 14 bases between them. The CDR3 sequence: CAVPGSNYNEQFF. The DNA of the CDR3 is TGTGCCGTGCCAGGATCCAACTACAATGAGCAGTTCTTC.